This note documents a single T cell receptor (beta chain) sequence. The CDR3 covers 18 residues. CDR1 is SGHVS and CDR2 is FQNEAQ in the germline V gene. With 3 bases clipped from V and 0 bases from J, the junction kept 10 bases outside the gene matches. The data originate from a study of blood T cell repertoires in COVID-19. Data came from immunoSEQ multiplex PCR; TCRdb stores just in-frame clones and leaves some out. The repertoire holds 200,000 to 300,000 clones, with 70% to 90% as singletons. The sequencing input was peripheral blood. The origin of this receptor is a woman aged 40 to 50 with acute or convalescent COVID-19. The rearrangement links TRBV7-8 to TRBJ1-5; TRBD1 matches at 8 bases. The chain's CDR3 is CASSLIDRGPYSNQPQHF. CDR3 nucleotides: TGTGCCAGCAGCTTGATCGACAGGGGCCCTTATAGCAATCAGCCCCAGCATTTT. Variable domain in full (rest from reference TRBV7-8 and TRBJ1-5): GAGVSQSPRYKVAKRGQDVALRCDPISGHVSLFWYQQALGQGPEFLTYFQNEAQLDKSGLPSDRFFAERPEGSVSTLKIQRTQQEDSAVYLCASSLIDRGPYSNQPQHFGDGTRLSIL.